Presented here are 15 T cell receptor beta chains from one specimen sequenced in a study of CD8 T cells in Susac syndrome. 0.5 to 1 ug RNA was reverse transcribed with random hexamers. TCRdb analysed the immunoSEQ multiplex PCR reads with MiXCR anew, one entry per CDR3 protein. The data hold fewer than 250,000 distinct CDR3 sequences, with around 93% observed a single time. Sequenced input: CD4+ T cells from PBMCs. These receptors were obtained from a human donor in good health.

The chain recombines TRBV28 with TRBJ2-6; possible D gene TRBD1, 5 bases. Germline CDR1 is MDHEN and CDR2 is SYDVKM. The CDR3 covers 13 residues. Trimming took 7 bases from V and 2 from J, leaving 6 bases between them. The CDR3 region has the DNA TGTGCCAGCAAGGGGCCTGGGGCCAACGTCCTGACTTTC. It translates to CASKGPGANVLTF.

This clonotype appeared a single time. The chain carries TRBV6-6 and TRBJ2-3; D perhaps matches TRBD2 (5 bases). This CDR3 has 13 residues. Per the germline V gene, CDR1 is MNHNY and CDR2 is SVGAGI (reference sequence). V shed 4 bases and J shed 5 bases, with 10 bases lying between them. CDR3 protein: CASSLGERDTQYF. CDR3 DNA sequence: TGTGCCAGCAGTTTGGGAGAGCGAGATACGCAGTATTTT.

The chain couples TRBV3-1 to TRBJ1-3; D remains ambiguous. This CDR3 has 14 amino acids. CDR1 and CDR2 (germline): LGHDT, YNNKEL (reference sequence). V dropped 6 bases and J dropped 2 bases, with 11 bases sitting between them. The CDR3 is CASRPTATGNTIYF. The DNA of the CDR3 is TGTGCCAGCAGACCGACCGCGACTGGAAACACCATATATTTT.

The V call is TRBV7-9, the J call TRBJ2-7; weak D call: TRBD2 (7 bases). The CDR3 extends over 14 amino acids. V was shortened by 5 bases and J by 3 bases, with 14 bases between the two germline ends. CDR1 is SEHNR, CDR2 FQNEAQ, per germline (reference sequence). Here the CDR3 DNA reads TGTGCCAGCAGCCAGGGGACTATGCACTACGAGCAGTACTTC. This encodes CASSQGTMHYEQYF.

The chain is built from TRBV5-1 and TRBJ1-1, with TRBD1 identical over 7 bases. The trim removed 4 bases at V and 0 bases at J, leaving 6 bases unmatched. Germline loops: CDR1 SGHRS, CDR2 YFSETQ. The CDR3 totals 15 residues. In DNA form, the CDR3 reads TGCGCCAGCAGCCCCGTAGGGGGCCTGAACACTGAAGCTTTCTTT. This sequence encodes CASSPVGGLNTEAFF. Full variable domain (outside the CDR3, taken from reference TRBV5-1 and TRBJ1-1): KAGVTQTPRYLIKTRGQQVTLSCSPISGHRSVSWYQQTPGQGLQFLFEYFSETQRNKGNFPGRFSGRQFSNSRSEMNVSTLELGDSALYLCASSPVGGLNTEAFFGQGTRLTVV.

The rearrangement links TRBV20-1 to TRBJ2-3; D possibly corresponds to TRBD1 (5 bases). The germline CDR1 and CDR2 sequences are DFQATT and SNEGSKA (reference sequence). This CDR3 has 11 amino acids. The V and J ends lost 2 bases and 6 bases respectively, with 6 bases between them. DNA for the CDR3: TGCAGTGCTAGAAAGGGGGATACGCAGTATTTT. Translation gives CSARKGDTQYF.

This chain links TRBV7-6 with TRBJ1-2; D gene uncertain. The germline CDR1 and CDR2 sequences are SGHVS and FNYEAQ. The CDR3 is made up of 14 amino acids. V was cut by 1 base and J by 1 base, with 7 bases left in between. The CDR3 DNA reads TGTGCCAGCAGCTTAGGACGCCTTAACTATGGCTACACCTTC. The encoded protein is CASSLGRLNYGYTF.

This sequence joins TRBV7-3 and TRBJ2-1; 8 bases line up with TRBD2. Germline V gene sequence: CDR1 SGHTA, CDR2 FQGTGA. The junction had 7 bases not matched to a gene; V was cut back by 5 bases and J by 4 bases. The CDR3 length is 15 residues. The CDR3 DNA reads TGTGCCAGCAGCCAAGGACTAGCAGCGTACAATGAGCAGTTCTTC. This codes for CASSQGLAAYNEQFF.

The sample holds one count of this clonotype. The chain employs TRBV5-1 and TRBJ2-7; no definite D call. Germline-derived CDR1 and CDR2 are SGHRS and YFSETQ. The V and J ends lost 2 bases and 2 bases respectively, with 5 bases between them. CDR3 length: 12 amino acids. CDR3 sequence: CASSFDTYEQYF. The DNA for the CDR3 is TGCGCCAGCAGCTTCGACACCTACGAGCAGTACTTC.

This rearrangement joins TRBV27 to TRBJ1-1, with TRBD1 matching over 7 bases. Per the germline V gene, CDR1 is MNHEY and CDR2 is SMNVEV (reference sequence). Germline trimming cut 3 bases from V and 6 bases from J; bases unmatched to any gene: 7. This CDR3 spans 14 amino acids. The CDR3 DNA sequence: TGTGCCAGCAGTTTCACAGGGGTAATGGCTGAAGCTTTCTTT. This translates into CASSFTGVMAEAFF.

This clonotype was recorded once. The chain's CDR3 is CASSRGHGRVNTEAFF. CDR3 nucleotides: TGTGCCAGCAGCAGGGGACACGGACGGGTGAACACTGAAGCTTTCTTT. The chain joins TRBV9 to TRBJ1-1; tentatively, D is TRBD1 (6 bases). Germline-derived CDR1 and CDR2 are SGDLS and YYNGEE. This CDR3 spans 16 amino acids. The V end lost 4 bases, the J end lost 0 bases, and 16 bases lay between the germline ends.

The J gene is TRBJ2-5, the V gene TRBV4-1; D unresolved. V was pared by 0 bases and J by 1 base, with 12 bases between. Germline-derived CDR1 and CDR2 are MGHRA and YSYEKL. This CDR3 region has 16 residues. The CDR3 reads CASSQDGERPQETQYF. CDR3 in DNA: TGCGCCAGCAGCCAAGATGGTGAGAGGCCCCAAGAGACCCAGTACTTC.

V gene TRBV3-1 combines with J gene TRBJ2-7, with TRBD2 matching 7 bases. The germline CDR1 and CDR2 sequences are LGHDT and YNNKEL (reference sequence). V lost 4 bases and J lost 0; bases outside the gene matches: 3. The length of the CDR3 is 14 residues. CDR3 DNA sequence: TGTGCCAGCAGCCTCAGCGGGGACTCCTACGAGCAGTACTTC. Residues: CASSLSGDSYEQYF.

The chain is built from TRBV19 and TRBJ1-5; the D gene is possibly TRBD1 (5 bases). The V and J ends lost 0 bases and 6 bases respectively, with 27 bases between them. This CDR3 contains 20 residues. The germline CDR1 and CDR2 sequences are LNHDA and SQIVND (reference sequence). The CDR3 region is CASSIDRSGTNSVRGQPQHF. The DNA for the CDR3 is TGTGCCAGTAGTATAGACCGATCCGGGACCAACTCTGTTCGGGGTCAGCCCCAGCATTTT. Using reference TRBV19 and TRBJ1-5 for the parts outside the CDR3, the full variable domain is DGGITQSPKYLFRKEGQNVTLSCEQNLNHDAMYWYRQDPGQGLRLIYYSQIVNDFQKGDIAEGYSVSREKKESFPLTVTSAQKNPTAFYLCASSIDRSGTNSVRGQPQHFGDGTRLSIL.

The chain recombines TRBV7-2 with TRBJ2-1; weak D call: TRBD2 (6 bases). The ends were cut back, 5 bases at V and 3 bases at J, with 11 bases in the middle. The CDR3 runs 14 residues. Germline V gene sequence: CDR1 SGHTA, CDR2 FQGNSA. The CDR3 reads CASSRDFYYNEQFF. The CDR3 nucleotides read TGTGCCAGCAGCCGGGACTTTTACTACAATGAGCAGTTCTTC. Full variable domain (outside the CDR3, taken from reference TRBV7-2 and TRBJ2-1): GAGVSQSPSNKVTEKGKDVELRCDPISGHTALYWYRQSLGQGLEFLIYFQGNSAPDKSGLPSDRFSAERTGGSVSTLTIQRTQQEDSAVYLCASSRDFYYNEQFFGPGTRLTVL.